The 10 T cell receptor beta chains below come from one sample, sequenced in a study of monozygotic twins with cystic fibrosis. Data came from immunoSEQ multiplex PCR; TCRdb stores just in-frame clones and leaves some out. The sample has 17,000 or so clones; around 96% are singletons. Material for sequencing was blood. These receptors originate from a girl aged 2-10 years with cystic fibrosis.

The gene calls are TRBV25-1 and TRBJ2-2, with D possibly TRBD1 on 6 matching bases. The CDR3 runs to 16 residues. Trimming removed 1 base at V and 2 bases at J, with 11 bases between. CDR1 is MGHDK and CDR2 is SYGVNS in the germline V gene. Written as DNA, the CDR3 is TGTGCCAGCAGTGAATTTCGGACAGATAACACCGGGGAGCTGTTTTTT. Its translation: CASSEFRTDNTGELFF. Based on the CDR3 plus reference TRBV25-1 and TRBJ2-2, the full variable domain is EADIYQTPRYLVIGTGKKITLECSQTMGHDKMYWYQQDPGMELHLIHYSYGVNSTEKGDLSSESTVSRIRTEHFPLTLESARPSHTSQYLCASSEFRTDNTGELFFGEGSRLTVL.

The V and J genes are TRBV19 and TRBJ2-7, with D tentatively TRBD1 (5 bases). CDR1 is LNHDA and CDR2 is SQIVND in the germline V gene (reference sequence). Trimming pared 5 bases from V and 7 bases from J, leaving 18 bases between. CDR3 length equals 14 residues. The CDR3 spells CASSPFQGSGEQYF. The DNA for the CDR3 is TGTGCCAGTAGTCCCTTTCAGGGCTCTGGGGAGCAGTACTTC.

The V call is TRBV19, the J call TRBJ2-5; D possibly matches TRBD1 or TRBD2 (6 bases each). The germline V gene has CDR1 LNHDA and CDR2 SQIVND (reference sequence). V was cut by 6 bases and J by 7 bases, with 18 bases left in between. The CDR3 sequence is 14 residues long. The CDR3, as DNA: TGTGCCAGTAGCCCCAACGACAGGCGGGGGACCCAGTACTTC. This codes for CASSPNDRRGTQYF.

The chain uses TRBV13 and TRBJ2-1; tentatively, D is TRBD2 (5 bases). Germline V lookup: CDR1 PRHDT, CDR2 FYEKMQ (reference sequence). Trimming took off 0 bases at V and 6 bases at J, with 9 bases between the two ends. This CDR3 contains 14 residues. CDR3: CASSLGLRGNEQFF. The CDR3 bases are TGTGCCAGCAGCTTAGGGCTACGGGGCAATGAGCAGTTCTTC.

The V gene is TRBV7-8, the J gene TRBJ2-5; 7 bases align to TRBD1. The CDR3 spans 14 residues. Germline CDR1 and CDR2: SGHVS and FQNEAQ. The ends lost 3 bases at V and 2 bases at J; junction bases unmatched: 3. The CDR3 reads CASSLGTVQETQYF. CDR3 coding DNA: TGTGCCAGCAGCTTGGGGACAGTACAAGAGACCCAGTACTTC. The variable domain in full, with the rest retrieved from reference TRBV7-8 and TRBJ2-5, is GAGVSQSPRYKVAKRGQDVALRCDPISGHVSLFWYQQALGQGPEFLTYFQNEAQLDKSGLPSDRFFAERPEGSVSTLKIQRTQQEDSAVYLCASSLGTVQETQYFGPGTRLLVL.

The rearrangement links TRBV29-1 to TRBJ1-2; D ambiguous. Trimming took 4 bases from V and 8 from J, leaving 5 bases between them. Germline CDR1 SQVTM, CDR2 ANQGSEA. The CDR3 is 9 amino acids. CDR3 amino acids: CSVGKGYTF. CDR3 DNA: TGCAGCGTTGGGAAGGGCTACACCTTC.

The chain combines TRBV19 with TRBJ2-5; no firm D call. The V gene's germline CDR1 is LNHDA and CDR2 SQIVND (reference sequence). This CDR3 has 12 amino acids. V was cut by 5 bases and J by 0 bases, with 4 bases left in between. The CDR3 is CASSANQETQYF. CDR3 DNA: TGTGCCAGTAGTGCCAACCAAGAGACCCAGTACTTC.

This chain connects TRBV28 to TRBJ1-1; D gene uncertain. The CDR3 length is 13 residues. Looked up from germline, CDR1 is MDHEN and CDR2 is SYDVKM. Trimming removed 6 bases from V and 1 base from J, with 9 bases in between. The CDR3: CASRQHRNTEAFF. As DNA, the CDR3 is TGTGCCAGCAGGCAGCACAGGAACACTGAAGCTTTCTTT.

V gene TRBV4-3 combines with J gene TRBJ2-2, with D possibly TRBD2 on 5 matching bases. Trimming stripped 1 base from V and 6 bases from J, with 15 bases between. This CDR3 is built from 16 residues. Germline V lookup: CDR1 LGHNA, CDR2 YSLEER. In DNA, the CDR3 is TGCGCCAGCAGCCAAGTATGGGGTAGCGCGCCCGGGGAGCTGTTTTTT. Translated, it gives CASSQVWGSAPGELFF.

The chain carries TRBV10-2 and TRBJ1-1; the D gene is possibly TRBD1 (6 bases). Trimming cost V 2 bases and J 0 bases, with 10 bases left between them. Germline-derived CDR1 and CDR2 are WSHSY and SAAADI. There are 15 residues in the CDR3. In DNA, the CDR3 is TGCGCCAGCAGTGAGGGACAGCCTATGAACACTGAAGCTTTCTTT. As protein: CASSEGQPMNTEAFF.